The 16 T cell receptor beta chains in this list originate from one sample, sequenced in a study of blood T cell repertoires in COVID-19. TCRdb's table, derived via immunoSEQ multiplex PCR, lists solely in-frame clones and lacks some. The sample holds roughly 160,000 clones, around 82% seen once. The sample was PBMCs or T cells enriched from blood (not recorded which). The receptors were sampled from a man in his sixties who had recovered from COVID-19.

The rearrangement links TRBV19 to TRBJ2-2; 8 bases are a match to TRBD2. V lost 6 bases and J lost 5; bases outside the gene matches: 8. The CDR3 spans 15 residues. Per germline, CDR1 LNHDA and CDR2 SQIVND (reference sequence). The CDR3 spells CASSMELAVTGELFF. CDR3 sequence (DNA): TGTGCCAGTAGCATGGAACTAGCGGTTACCGGGGAGCTGTTTTTT. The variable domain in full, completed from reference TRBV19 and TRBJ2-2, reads DGGITQSPKYLFRKEGQNVTLSCEQNLNHDAMYWYRQDPGQGLRLIYYSQIVNDFQKGDIAEGYSVSREKKESFPLTVTSAQKNPTAFYLCASSMELAVTGELFFGEGSRLTVL.

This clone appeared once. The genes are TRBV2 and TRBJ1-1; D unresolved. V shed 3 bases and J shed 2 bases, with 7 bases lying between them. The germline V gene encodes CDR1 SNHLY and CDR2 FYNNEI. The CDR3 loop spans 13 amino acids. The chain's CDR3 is CASSEGRNTEAFF. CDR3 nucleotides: TGTGCCAGCAGTGAGGGCCGAAACACTGAAGCTTTCTTT.

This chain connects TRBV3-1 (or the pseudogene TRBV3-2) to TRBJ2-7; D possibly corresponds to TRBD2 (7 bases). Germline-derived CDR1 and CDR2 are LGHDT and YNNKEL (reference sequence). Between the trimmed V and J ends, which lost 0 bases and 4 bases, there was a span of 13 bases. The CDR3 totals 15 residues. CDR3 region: CASSQERGGRYEQYF. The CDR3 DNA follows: TGTGCCAGCAGCCAAGAGAGGGGGGGACGTTACGAGCAGTACTTC.

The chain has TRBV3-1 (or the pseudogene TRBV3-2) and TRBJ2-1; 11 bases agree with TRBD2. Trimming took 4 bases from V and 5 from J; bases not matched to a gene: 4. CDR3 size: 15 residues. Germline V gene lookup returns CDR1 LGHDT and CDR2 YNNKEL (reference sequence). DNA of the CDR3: TGTGCCAGCAGCCCGACGGGACTAGCGGACAATGAGCAGTTCTTC. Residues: CASSPTGLADNEQFF.

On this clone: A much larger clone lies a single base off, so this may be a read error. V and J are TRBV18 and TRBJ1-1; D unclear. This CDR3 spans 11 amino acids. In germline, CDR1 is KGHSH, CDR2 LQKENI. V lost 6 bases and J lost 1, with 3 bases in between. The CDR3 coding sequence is TGTGCCAGCTCCTCGAACACTGAAGCTTTCTTT. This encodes CASSSNTEAFF.

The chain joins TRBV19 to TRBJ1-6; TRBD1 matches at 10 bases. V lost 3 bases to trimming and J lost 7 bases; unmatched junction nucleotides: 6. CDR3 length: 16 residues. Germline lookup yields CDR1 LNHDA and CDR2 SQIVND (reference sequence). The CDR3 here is CASSISPGQGNSPLHF. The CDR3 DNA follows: TGTGCCAGTAGTATTTCTCCGGGACAGGGGAATTCACCCCTCCACTTT.

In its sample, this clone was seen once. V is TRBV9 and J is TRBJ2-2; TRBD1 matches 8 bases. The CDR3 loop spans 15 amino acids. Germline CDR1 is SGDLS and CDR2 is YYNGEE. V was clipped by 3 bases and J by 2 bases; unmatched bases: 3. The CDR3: CASSETGANTGELFF. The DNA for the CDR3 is TGTGCCAGCAGCGAGACAGGGGCAAACACCGGGGAGCTGTTTTTT.

This chain's CDR3 is CASSLDHQGNEQYF. In nucleotides, the CDR3 is TGTGCCAGCAGCTTAGATCACCAGGGGAACGAGCAGTACTTC. V is TRBV11-2 and J is TRBJ2-7; D is possibly TRBD1 (6 bases). V was clipped by 0 bases and J by 5 bases, with 11 bases between them. CDR1 and CDR2 from the germline V gene are SGHAT and FQNNGV. CDR3 length: 14 amino acids.

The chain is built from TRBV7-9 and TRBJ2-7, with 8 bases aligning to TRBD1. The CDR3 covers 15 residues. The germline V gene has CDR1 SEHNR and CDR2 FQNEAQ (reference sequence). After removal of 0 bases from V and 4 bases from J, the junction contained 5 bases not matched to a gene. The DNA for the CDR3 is TGTGCCAGCAGCTTAGCAGGACAGGGTAGTTACGAGCAGTACTTC. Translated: CASSLAGQGSYEQYF.

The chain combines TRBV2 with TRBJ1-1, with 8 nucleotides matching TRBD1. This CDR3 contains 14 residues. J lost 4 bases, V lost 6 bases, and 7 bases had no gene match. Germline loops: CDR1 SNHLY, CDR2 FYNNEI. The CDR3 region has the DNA TGTGCCAGCAGGAGGACAGGGTTGGGCACTGAAGCTTTCTTT. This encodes CASRRTGLGTEAFF.

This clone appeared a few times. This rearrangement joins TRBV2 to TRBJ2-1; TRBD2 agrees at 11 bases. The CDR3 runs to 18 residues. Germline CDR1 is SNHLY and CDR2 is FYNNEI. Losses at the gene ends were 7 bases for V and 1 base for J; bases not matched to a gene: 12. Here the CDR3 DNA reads TGTGCCAGCACAGGGAAGAGTAGCGGGGGGGTTTCCTACAATGAGCAGTTCTTC. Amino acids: CASTGKSSGGVSYNEQFF.

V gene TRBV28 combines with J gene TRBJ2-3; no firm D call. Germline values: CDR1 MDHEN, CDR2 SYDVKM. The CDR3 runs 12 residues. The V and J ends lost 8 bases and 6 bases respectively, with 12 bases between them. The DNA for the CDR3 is TGTGCCAGCTCTAGGCTAAGGGATACGCAGTATTTT. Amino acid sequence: CASSRLRDTQYF.

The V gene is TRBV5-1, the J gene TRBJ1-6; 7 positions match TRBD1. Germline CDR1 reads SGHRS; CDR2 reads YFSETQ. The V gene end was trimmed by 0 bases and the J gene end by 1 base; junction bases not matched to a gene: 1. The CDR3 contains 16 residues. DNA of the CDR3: TGCGCCAGCAGCTTGGGACAGGGATCCTATAATTCACCCCTCCACTTT. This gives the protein CASSLGQGSYNSPLHF.

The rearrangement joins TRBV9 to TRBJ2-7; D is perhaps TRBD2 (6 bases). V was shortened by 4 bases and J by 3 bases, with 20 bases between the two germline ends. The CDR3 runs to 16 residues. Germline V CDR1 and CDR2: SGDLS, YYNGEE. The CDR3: CASSPPQPGLNYEQYF. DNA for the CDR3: TGTGCCAGCAGCCCCCCCCAGCCGGGACTCAACTACGAGCAGTACTTC.

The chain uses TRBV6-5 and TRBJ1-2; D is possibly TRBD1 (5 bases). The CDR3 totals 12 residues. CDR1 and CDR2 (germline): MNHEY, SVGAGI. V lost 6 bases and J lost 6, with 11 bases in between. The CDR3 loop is CASRGEGHGYTF. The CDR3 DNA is TGTGCCAGCAGGGGGGAGGGGCATGGCTACACCTTC.

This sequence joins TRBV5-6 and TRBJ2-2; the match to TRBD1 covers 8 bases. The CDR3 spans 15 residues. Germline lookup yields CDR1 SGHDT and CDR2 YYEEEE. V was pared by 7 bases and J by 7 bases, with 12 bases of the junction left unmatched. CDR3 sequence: CASLARRGRIGELFF. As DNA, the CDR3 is TGTGCCAGCTTGGCCCGCAGGGGGCGTATCGGGGAGCTGTTTTTT.